These 19 T cell receptor beta chains originate from one sample sequenced in a study of OX40 agonist ivuxolimab in advanced cancers. Generated by immunoSEQ multiplex PCR, the TCRdb table keeps only in-frame clones and is missing some. This repertoire shows some 65,000 clones, roughly 80% found once; its top ten account for 1.6%. Sequences were derived from CD4+ or CD8+ T cells sorted from blood, sampled in a trial of the OX40 agonist ivuxolimab. The receptors derive from an adult with an advanced solid tumor such as melanoma, head and neck, liver or kidney cancer.

The chain is built from TRBV7-3 and TRBJ2-7; 11 bases are a match to TRBD1. The CDR3 spans 15 residues. V gave up 6 bases and J gave up 3 bases; unmatched junction bases: 7. Germline V lookup: CDR1 SGHTA, CDR2 FQGTGA. The CDR3 reads CASRLGQGVIYEQYF. Here the CDR3 DNA reads TGTGCCAGCAGACTGGGACAGGGGGTAATCTACGAGCAGTACTTC.

The rearrangement joins TRBV6-1 to TRBJ1-3, with D tentatively TRBD1 (5 bases). This CDR3 contains 15 residues. V shed 3 bases and J shed 5 bases, with 14 bases lying between them. Germline V gives CDR1 MNHNS, CDR2 SASEGT. CDR3 protein: CASSDPAGARNTIYF. The CDR3 bases are TGTGCCAGCAGTGACCCCGCTGGGGCAAGAAACACCATATATTTT.

CDR3 nucleotides: TGTGCCAGCAGCTTGAGGGGAGTGGGCCAAGAGACCCAGTACTTC. It is translated as CASSLRGVGQETQYF. The V and J genes are TRBV5-6 and TRBJ2-5; D is tentatively TRBD1 or TRBD2 (5 bases each). The CDR3 length is 15 residues. Trimming stripped 1 base from V and 1 base from J, with 11 bases between. Germline V gene lookup returns CDR1 SGHDT and CDR2 YYEEEE.

The table lists this clone with a few counts. This rearrangement joins TRBV2 to TRBJ2-3, with TRBD1 identical over 9 bases. The CDR3 covers 14 residues. Per the germline V gene, CDR1 is SNHLY and CDR2 is FYNNEI. The V gene end was trimmed by 5 bases and the J gene end by 3 bases; junction bases not matched to a gene: 3. The CDR3 DNA reads as TGTGCCAGCAGTCCGACAGGGGGAACAGATACGCAGTATTTT. Translation: CASSPTGGTDTQYF.

The chain employs TRBV5-8 and TRBJ2-7; no firm D call. This CDR3 is built from 15 residues. Trimming shortened V by 7 bases and J by 1 base, and 18 bases separated the two germline ends. The germline V gene has CDR1 SGHTS and CDR2 YDEGEE. CDR3 residues: CASYYPYGASYEQYF. For the CDR3, the DNA is TGTGCCAGCTACTACCCATACGGAGCATCCTACGAGCAGTACTTC.

The chain recombines TRBV4-1 with TRBJ2-5; tentatively, D is TRBD2 (6 bases). V lost 4 bases, J lost 0 bases, and 12 bases lay in between. Germline V gene lookup returns CDR1 MGHRA and CDR2 YSYEKL. The CDR3 has 15 residues. The CDR3 DNA reads as TGCGCCAGCAGCCCGGGGTGGGGGGACCAAGAGACCCAGTACTTC. It specifies CASSPGWGDQETQYF.

In this sample, this clone turned up a few times. The gene calls are TRBV6-5 and TRBJ1-2, with D perhaps matching TRBD1 (5 bases). The germline CDR1 and CDR2 sequences are MNHEY and SVGAGI. With 0 bases removed from V and 5 bases from J, the gap between germline ends came to 16 bases. CDR3 length: 16 residues. The CDR3 nucleotides read TGTGCCAGCAGTTACTCGAACTGGGGGTCCGGTTATGGCTACACCTTC. Translating gives CASSYSNWGSGYGYTF.

V gene TRBV2 combines with J gene TRBJ1-3; TRBD1 agrees at 9 bases. The CDR3 has 14 amino acids. J gave up 7 bases and V 6 bases, and 7 bases lay outside the gene matches. Germline CDR1 is SNHLY and CDR2 is FYNNEI. CDR3 DNA sequence: TGTGCCAGCAGGGGGACAGGGAAAGGGAACACCATATATTTT. Translating it yields CASRGTGKGNTIYF.

This clone was counted once. The V call is TRBV11-2, the J call TRBJ2-5; TRBD2 agrees at 13 bases. CDR1 is SGHAT, CDR2 FQNNGV, per germline. The V and J ends lost 7 bases and 4 bases, in that order; junction bases with no gene match: 3. This CDR3 region has 14 residues. The CDR3: CASTLAGGLETQYF. As DNA, the CDR3 is TGTGCCAGCACACTAGCGGGGGGGCTAGAGACCCAGTACTTC.

This rearrangement joins TRBV5-1 to TRBJ2-5; D is perhaps TRBD2 (6 bases). V gave up 5 bases and J gave up 1 base, with 12 bases separating them. The CDR3 has 14 residues. Germline CDR1 SGHRS, CDR2 YFSETQ. The CDR3 is CASSPLASQETQYF. The CDR3 DNA sequence: TGCGCCAGCAGTCCCCTAGCGAGCCAAGAGACCCAGTACTTC.

The V call is TRBV7-6, the J call TRBJ2-2, with D possibly TRBD1 on 8 matching bases. Trimming removed 5 bases from V and 3 bases from J, with 16 bases in between. Per the germline V gene, CDR1 is SGHVS and CDR2 is FNYEAQ. CDR3 length: 16 residues. The CDR3 DNA follows: TGTGCCAGCAGCGCACGACAGGGGAGGGACACCGGGGAGCTGTTTTTT. Residues: CASSARQGRDTGELFF.

This clone was recorded once. The rearrangement joins TRBV15 to TRBJ2-1; no reliable D call. CDR3 length equals 14 residues. The V and J ends lost 4 bases and 6 bases respectively, with 13 bases between them. Germline CDR1 reads LNHNV; CDR2 reads YYDKDF (reference sequence). The CDR3 DNA follows: TGTGCCACCAGCACCATAAACGTCCGCAATGAGCAGTTCTTC. It is translated as CATSTINVRNEQFF.

The rearrangement uses TRBV18 and TRBJ2-5; no reliable D call. The V and J ends lost 3 bases and 1 base respectively, with 9 bases between them. The germline V gene has CDR1 KGHSH and CDR2 LQKENI. The CDR3 runs 14 residues. As DNA, the CDR3 is TGTGCCAGCTCACCTGGGATCTCCCAAGAGACCCAGTACTTC. Translated, it gives CASSPGISQETQYF.

The chain combines TRBV9 with TRBJ2-2, with D unclear. CDR3 length equals 14 residues. CDR1 and CDR2 from the germline V gene are SGDLS and YYNGEE. V gave up 0 bases and J gave up 7 bases, with 10 bases separating them. CDR3 DNA sequence: TGTGCCAGCAGCGTAGCCCTGAGTGACGGGGAGCTGTTTTTT. It specifies CASSVALSDGELFF. The variable domain in full, with the rest retrieved from reference TRBV9 and TRBJ2-2, is DSGVTQTPKHLITATGQRVTLRCSPRSGDLSVYWYQQSLDQGLQFLIQYYNGEERAKGNILERFSAQQFPDLHSELNLSSLELGDSALYFCASSVALSDGELFFGEGSRLTVL.

CDR3 sequence: CASSLTDRGEKLFF. In DNA form, the CDR3 reads TGTGCCAGCAGCCTCACGGACAGGGGGGAAAAACTGTTTTTT. The chain employs TRBV9 and TRBJ1-4; 10 nucleotides match TRBD1. This CDR3 spans 14 amino acids. With V trimmed by 4 bases and J by 8 bases, 5 bases remained unmatched. In germline, CDR1 is SGDLS, CDR2 YYNGEE.

The gene calls are TRBV30 and TRBJ1-5; D unresolved. Trimming took off 1 base at V and 0 bases at J, with 7 bases between the two ends. The germline V gene has CDR1 GTSNPN and CDR2 SVGIG (reference sequence). This CDR3 is built from 14 residues. The CDR3 DNA is TGTGCCTGGAGTGCCCTCGCTAGCAATCAGCCCCAGCATTTT. It specifies CAWSALASNQPQHF.

The rearrangement links TRBV10-2 to TRBJ1-1; the D gene is possibly TRBD1 (5 bases). CDR3 length: 13 amino acids. Trimming cost V 2 bases and J 3 bases, with 7 bases left between them. Germline assignment: CDR1 WSHSY and CDR2 SAAADI. CDR3 nucleotides: TGCGCCAGCAGTGAGCGACAGTACACTGAAGCTTTCTTT. This codes for CASSERQYTEAFF.

The V call is TRBV5-4, the J call TRBJ2-3; D not resolved. Trimming pared 2 bases from V and 0 bases from J, leaving 7 bases between. Germline CDR1 SGHNT, CDR2 YYREEE (reference sequence). The CDR3 spans 14 residues. The CDR3 protein is CASSFSSSTDTQYF. For the CDR3, the DNA is TGTGCCAGCAGCTTCAGCTCTAGCACAGATACGCAGTATTTT.

This sequence joins TRBV10-2 and TRBJ2-1, with TRBD2 matching 9 bases. The CDR3 extends over 15 amino acids. Trimming took 6 bases from V and 3 from J; bases not matched to a gene: 6. CDR1 is WSHSY and CDR2 is SAAADI in the germline V gene. The chain's CDR3 is CASRLAGPDYNEQFF. The CDR3 DNA follows: TGCGCCAGCAGGCTAGCGGGGCCCGACTACAATGAGCAGTTCTTC.